This T cell receptor beta chain came from a study of cytomegalovirus exposure and HLA in healthy donors. Overall study context: Unique TCRs numbering 75 million to 95 million, obtained from HLA-typed donors, made up an early data release.

Germline loops: CDR1 KGHSH, CDR2 LQKENI. The V and J ends lost 0 bases and 4 bases respectively, with 10 bases between them. The CDR3 is 14 residues long. As concerns this clone: Its cognate antigen is unknown.

Researchers ran the PCR with 60 Vbeta and 13 Jbeta primers. Using immunoSEQ multiplex PCR, the repertoire was profiled, and TCRdb retains in-frame clones only, with some absent. The sample includes fewer than 150,000 clones, 65% to 80% of them seen just once. General observations from the study: In a later analysis, several top co-occurrence clusters appeared linked to parvovirus B19, influenza, CMV and Epstein-Barr virus. It was shown in a later analysis that HLA-associated TCR beta chains were more clonally expanded than other, equally common chains. For TCR beta chains, V- and J-gene trimming was later linked to a missense DCLRE1C variant.

The sequence derives from a human donor in good health. Material: PBMCs. The rearrangement joins TRBV18 to TRBJ2-7; D possibly corresponds to TRBD2 (5 bases). The CDR3 nucleotides are TGTGCCAGCTCACCACCGGCACGGGAATACGAGCAGTACTTC. Its translation is CASSPPAREYEQYF.